The present entry profiles one T cell receptor (beta chain) with its context. It has no known antigen specificity. Qualities for individual bases were not recorded, and no much larger clone is one base off. The data were taken from a study of T-cell memory formation after mild COVID-19 (dated by TCRdb to the early 2020s). Study-wide context: TCR sequence clusters from the two donors were largely donor specific. In a couple of donors, T-cell clones that expanded and contracted after mild COVID-19 were tracked by sequencing TCRalpha and TCRbeta repertoires over time. The cohort was made up of two young adult volunteers, one female and one male, who were previously healthy.

TCRdb names Illumina NovaSeq 6000 as the instrument used. cDNA libraries for TCRalpha and TCRbeta were prepared by 5'RACE using constant-segment primers, with sample barcodes and unique molecular identifiers added. RNA was extracted from every sample with Trizol reagent. Library amplification was performed in two PCR steps, and a second sample barcode and Illumina TruSeq adapters were introduced in the second step. Libraries were sequenced on an Illumina NovaSeq with 2 x 150 bp paired-end reads. In the source study's methods: Demultiplexing of reads and collapsing into UMI-guided consensus sequences were performed with migec v1.2.7. Using mixcr v2.1.11, the UMI consensuses were aligned to TRA and TRB V and J templates and assembled into clonotypes. A clonotype was counted as expanded or contracted only when both edgeR and NoisET called the clonotype significant, with the noise models trained on biological replicates. For edgeR calls, the thresholds were a false discovery rate-adjusted p below 0.01 and a log2 fold-change of 1. As an exploratory analysis of dynamics, PCA with hierarchical clustering was applied to max-normalized trajectories of the 1000 most abundant clonotypes. The CD4 or CD8 phenotype of responding clones was assigned using the separately sequenced CD4+ and CD8+ repertoires. The public reads were reprocessed in TCRdb via fastp at Q25 and MiXCR, keeping in-frame beta chains. Under each unique CDR3 protein, matching rows form one entry showing the most common genes and DNA. TCRdb's processing, not the authors' own work, is the source of the V and J calls. The sample table holds some 280,000 distinct CDR3 sequences, of which about 17% were seen once. The ten biggest clones cover roughly 25% of the sample.

PBMCs were isolated by Ficoll-Paque density gradient centrifugation. On the study overall, not on this receptor specifically: Only a couple of mild cases were covered in the study, and larger cohorts including severe cases with pre-infection samples were considered necessary. Contracting CD4+ clones appeared mostly in the CM and EM memory subsets, whereas CD8+ clones were enriched in EMRA. Whether the second-wave clones peaking on day 37 were SARS-CoV-2 specific was not confirmed. The detection of some responding clones in pre-infection memory suggests that pre-existing cross-reactive memory T cells joined the SARS-CoV-2 response. Clones contracting from day 15 to 85 had balanced CD4/CD8 phenotypes, while a second wave expanding from day 15 to 37 was biased towards CD4+.

CDR1 and CDR2, per the germline V gene, are LGHNA and YNFKEQ. Compared with germline, V lacks 2 bases and J lacks 0 bases; bases without a gene match: 12. There are 19 amino acids in the CDR3, from cysteine to phenylalanine inclusive. Here the CDR3 DNA is all that survives: 57 bases in frame from base 1. The chain is assembled from TRBV4-2 and TRBJ2-3; TRBD2 matches 9 bases in the middle. This receptor was taken from a man aged 18 to 30 who had mild COVID-19 (a few samples of this study predate the infection). The sample titles of this study are shuffled in the database, so cell type and time point are left out; the donor was told from shared clones. Sequenced sample: PBMCs or a T cell subset sorted from them (not recorded which). The CDR3 region has the sequence CASSQKTSGQSFSTDTQYF. The DNA is as follows: TGTGCCAGCAGCCAAAAGACTAGCGGCCAATCGTTTAGCACAGATACGCAGTATTTT.